Listed below are T cell receptor beta chains from one sample, sequenced in a study of spatial heterogeneity in lung cancer. TCRdb reanalysed the 5' RACE reads using MiXCR and keeps one entry per CDR3 protein. Among 20,000 to 25,000 distinct CDR3 sequences listed, 4.6% were seen once. This material consisted of PBMCs, taken at surgery. The receptors stem from a male donor with early-stage non-small cell lung cancer. Both conserved end residues are part of each CDR3. Fields, in order: V gene, clone size, J gene, D gene, CDR3 protein, CDR3 DNA. A D gene is named only where the DNA matches it firmly. Expanded clones are given a class, and other clones once, few, many or no size at all.

v_gene: TRBV20-1
abundance: few
j_gene: TRBJ2-5
d_gene: -
CDR3aa: CSARGGHGGKETQYF
CDR3nt: TGCAGTGCTAGGGGGGGACACGGAGGGAAAGAGACCCAGTACTTC

v_gene: TRBV4-2
abundance: many
j_gene: TRBJ1-5
d_gene: -
CDR3aa: CASSQERGRNQPQHF
CDR3nt: TGTGCCAGCAGCCAAGAAAGGGGGAGAAATCAGCCCCAGCATTTT

v_gene: TRBV2
abundance: many
j_gene: TRBJ1-1
d_gene: -
CDR3aa: CASSGRGGTSSAEAFF
CDR3nt: TGTGCCAGCAGTGGCCGGGGAGGGACTTCCTCGGCAGAAGCTTTCTTT

v_gene: TRBV15
abundance: many
j_gene: TRBJ1-5
d_gene: TRBD1
CDR3aa: CATSMTGGNQPQHF
CDR3nt: TGTGCCACCAGCATGACAGGGGGCAATCAGCCCCAGCATTTT

v_gene: TRBV7-8
abundance: few
j_gene: TRBJ1-4
d_gene: -
CDR3aa: CASSPTGSATNEKLFF
CDR3nt: TGTGCCAGCAGCCCCACAGGGAGTGCAACTAATGAAAAACTGTTTTTT

v_gene: TRBV6-5
abundance: few
j_gene: TRBJ1-2
d_gene: -
CDR3aa: CASSYGQSYGYTF
CDR3nt: TGTGCCAGCAGTTACGGACAGTCCTATGGCTACACCTTC

v_gene: TRBV27
abundance: few
j_gene: TRBJ2-1
d_gene: -
CDR3aa: CASSWATGDNEQFF
CDR3nt: TGTGCCAGCAGTTGGGCGACAGGCGACAATGAGCAGTTCTTC

v_gene: TRBV6-5
abundance: medium-sized
j_gene: TRBJ1-1
d_gene: -
CDR3aa: CASSYGGSLNSEAFF
CDR3nt: TGTGCCAGCAGTTACGGGGGGTCCCTGAACTCTGAAGCTTTCTTT

v_gene: TRBV20-1
abundance: many
j_gene: TRBJ2-1
d_gene: -
CDR3aa: CSARDMRNEQFF
CDR3nt: TGCAGTGCTAGAGATATGCGCAATGAGCAGTTCTTC

v_gene: TRBV12-3/TRBV12-4
abundance: many
j_gene: TRBJ1-1
d_gene: -
CDR3aa: CASSTTENTEAFF
CDR3nt: TGTGCCAGCAGTACCACAGAGAACACTGAAGCTTTCTTT

v_gene: TRBV7-9
abundance: many
j_gene: TRBJ1-2
d_gene: TRBD1
CDR3aa: CASSSGQGWGYTF
CDR3nt: TGTGCCAGCAGCTCGGGACAGGGCTGGGGCTACACCTTC

v_gene: TRBV7-2
abundance: few
j_gene: TRBJ1-4
d_gene: TRBD1
CDR3aa: CASRPTGVTNEKLFF
CDR3nt: TGTGCCAGCAGACCGACAGGGGTGACTAATGAAAAACTGTTTTTT

v_gene: TRBV7-2
abundance: many
j_gene: TRBJ2-5
d_gene: -
CDR3aa: CASSRLGAKETQYF
CDR3nt: TGTGCCAGCAGCAGGTTGGGGGCTAAAGAGACCCAGTACTTC

v_gene: TRBV12-3/TRBV12-4
abundance: -
j_gene: TRBJ2-7
d_gene: -
CDR3aa: CASSAGPMVNYEQYF
CDR3nt: TGTGCCAGCAGCGCGGGGCCTATGGTAAACTACGAGCAGTACTTC

v_gene: TRBV5-1
abundance: many
j_gene: TRBJ2-3
d_gene: -
CDR3aa: CASSFTLAGTDTQYF
CDR3nt: TGCGCCAGCAGCTTCACCCTAGCCGGCACAGATACGCAGTATTTT

v_gene: TRBV28
abundance: many
j_gene: TRBJ1-1
d_gene: -
CDR3aa: CASSPLQSKDRYTEAFF
CDR3nt: TGTGCCAGCAGTCCTCTACAGTCAAAGGACAGATACACTGAAGCTTTCTTT

v_gene: TRBV29-1
abundance: many
j_gene: TRBJ1-1
d_gene: TRBD1
CDR3aa: CSVGTGLGTEAFF
CDR3nt: TGCAGCGTCGGGACAGGACTCGGCACTGAAGCTTTCTTT